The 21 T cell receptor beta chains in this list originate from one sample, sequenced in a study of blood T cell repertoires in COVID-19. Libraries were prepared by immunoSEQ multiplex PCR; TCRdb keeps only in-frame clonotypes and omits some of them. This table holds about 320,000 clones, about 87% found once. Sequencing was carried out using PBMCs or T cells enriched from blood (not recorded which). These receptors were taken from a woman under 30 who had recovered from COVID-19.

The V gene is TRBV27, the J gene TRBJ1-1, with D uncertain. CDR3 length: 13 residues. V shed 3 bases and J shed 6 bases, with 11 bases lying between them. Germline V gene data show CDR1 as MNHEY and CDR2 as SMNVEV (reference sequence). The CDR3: CASSFSRPSEAFF. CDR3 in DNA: TGTGCCAGCAGTTTTAGCCGGCCCTCTGAAGCTTTCTTT.

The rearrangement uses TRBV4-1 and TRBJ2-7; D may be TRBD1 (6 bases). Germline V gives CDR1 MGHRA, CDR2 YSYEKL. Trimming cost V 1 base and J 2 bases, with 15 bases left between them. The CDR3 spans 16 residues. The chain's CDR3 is CASSQGTASFPYEQYF. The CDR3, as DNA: TGCGCCAGCAGCCAAGGGACAGCCTCGTTCCCCTACGAGCAGTACTTC.

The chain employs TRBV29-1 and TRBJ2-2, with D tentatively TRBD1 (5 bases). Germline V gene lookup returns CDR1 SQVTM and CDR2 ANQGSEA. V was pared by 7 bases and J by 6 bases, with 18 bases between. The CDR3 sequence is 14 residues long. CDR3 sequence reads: CSASTVGHAGELFF. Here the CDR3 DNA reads TGCAGCGCCTCGACAGTCGGCCACGCCGGGGAGCTGTTTTTT.

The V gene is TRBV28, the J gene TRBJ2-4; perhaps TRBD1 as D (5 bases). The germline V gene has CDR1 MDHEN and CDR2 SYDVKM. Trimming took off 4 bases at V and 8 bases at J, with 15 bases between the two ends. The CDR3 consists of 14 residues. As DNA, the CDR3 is TGTGCCAGCAGTTCCTCTCAGGAAGGGGACATTCAGTACTTC. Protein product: CASSSSQEGDIQYF.

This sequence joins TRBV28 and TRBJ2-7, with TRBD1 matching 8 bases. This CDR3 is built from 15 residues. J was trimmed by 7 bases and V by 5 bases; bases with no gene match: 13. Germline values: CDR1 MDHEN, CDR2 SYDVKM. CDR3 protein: CASSPGGASLYEQYF. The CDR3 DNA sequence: TGTGCCAGCAGTCCAGGGGGCGCAAGCCTGTATGAGCAGTACTTC.

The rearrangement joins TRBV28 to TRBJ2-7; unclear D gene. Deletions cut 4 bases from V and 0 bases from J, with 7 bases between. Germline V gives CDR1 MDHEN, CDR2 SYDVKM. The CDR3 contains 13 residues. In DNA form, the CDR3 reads TGTGCCAGCAGTTACCCCAGCTCCTACGAGCAGTACTTC. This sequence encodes CASSYPSSYEQYF.

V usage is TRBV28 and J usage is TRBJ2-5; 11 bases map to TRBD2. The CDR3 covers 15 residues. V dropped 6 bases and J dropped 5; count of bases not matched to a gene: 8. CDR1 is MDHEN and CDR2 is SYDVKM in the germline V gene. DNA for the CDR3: TGTGCCAGCAGCCGCGGGACTAGCGGTTGGGAGACCCAGTACTTC. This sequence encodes CASSRGTSGWETQYF.

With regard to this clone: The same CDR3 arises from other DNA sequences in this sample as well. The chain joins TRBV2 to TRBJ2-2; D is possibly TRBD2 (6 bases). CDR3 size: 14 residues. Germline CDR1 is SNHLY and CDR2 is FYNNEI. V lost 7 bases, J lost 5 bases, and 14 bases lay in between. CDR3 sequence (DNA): TGTGCCAGCATCCGGGACTCCGCAACCGGGGAGCTGTTTTTT. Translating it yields CASIRDSATGELFF.

CDR3 loop: CARSGKQGSKETQYF. The CDR3 region has the DNA TGTGCCAGAAGCGGAAAACAGGGGAGCAAAGAGACCCAGTACTTC. V is TRBV5-3 and J is TRBJ2-5, with TRBD1 matching 7 bases. TRBV5-3 is identified as an open reading frame with a role that is uncertain. CDR3 length: 15 amino acids. Trimming at V came to 4 bases and at J to 3 bases, leaving 9 bases not matched to a gene.

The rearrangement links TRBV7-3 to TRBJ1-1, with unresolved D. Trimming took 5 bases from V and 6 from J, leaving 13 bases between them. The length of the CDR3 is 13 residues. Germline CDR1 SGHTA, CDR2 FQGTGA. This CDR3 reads CASSMTPYAEAFF. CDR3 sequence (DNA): TGTGCCAGCAGCATGACACCTTACGCTGAAGCTTTCTTT.

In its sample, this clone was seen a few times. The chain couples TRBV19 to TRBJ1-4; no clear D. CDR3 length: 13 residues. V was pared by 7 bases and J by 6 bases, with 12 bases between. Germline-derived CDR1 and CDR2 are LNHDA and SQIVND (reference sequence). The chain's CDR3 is CASNSPEDEKLFF. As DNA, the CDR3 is TGTGCCAGTAACTCTCCCGAGGATGAAAAACTGTTTTTT.

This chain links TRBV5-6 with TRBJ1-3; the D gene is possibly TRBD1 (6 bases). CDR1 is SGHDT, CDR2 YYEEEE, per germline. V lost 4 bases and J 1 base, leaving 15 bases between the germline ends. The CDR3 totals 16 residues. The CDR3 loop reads CASSIRGLGSGNTIYF. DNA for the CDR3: TGTGCCAGCAGCATCAGGGGCTTGGGGTCTGGAAACACCATATATTTT.

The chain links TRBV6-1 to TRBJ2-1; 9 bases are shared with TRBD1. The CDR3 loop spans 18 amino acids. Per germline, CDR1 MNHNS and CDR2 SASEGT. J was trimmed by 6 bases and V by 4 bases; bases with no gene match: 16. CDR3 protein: CASSVLLWGTGSLNEQFF. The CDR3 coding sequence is TGTGCCAGCAGTGTTTTGCTTTGGGGGACAGGGTCTCTCAATGAGCAGTTCTTC.

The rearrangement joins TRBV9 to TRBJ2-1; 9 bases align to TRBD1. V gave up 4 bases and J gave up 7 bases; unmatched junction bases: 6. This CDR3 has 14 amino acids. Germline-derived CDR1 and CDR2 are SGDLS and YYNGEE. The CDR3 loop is CASSPTGGLNEQFF. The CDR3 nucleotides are TGTGCCAGCAGCCCCACAGGGGGCTTGAATGAGCAGTTCTTC.

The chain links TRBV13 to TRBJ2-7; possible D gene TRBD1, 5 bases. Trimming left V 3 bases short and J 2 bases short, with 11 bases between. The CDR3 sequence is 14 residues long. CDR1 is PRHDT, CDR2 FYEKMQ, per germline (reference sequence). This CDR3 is CASSFRESPYEQYF. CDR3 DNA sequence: TGTGCCAGCAGCTTCAGGGAATCACCCTACGAGCAGTACTTC.

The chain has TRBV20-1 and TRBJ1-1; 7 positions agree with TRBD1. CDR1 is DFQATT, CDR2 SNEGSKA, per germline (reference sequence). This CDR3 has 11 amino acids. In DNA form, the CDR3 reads TGCAGCGTAACAGGGGACACTGAAGCTTTCTTT. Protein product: CSVTGDTEAFF.

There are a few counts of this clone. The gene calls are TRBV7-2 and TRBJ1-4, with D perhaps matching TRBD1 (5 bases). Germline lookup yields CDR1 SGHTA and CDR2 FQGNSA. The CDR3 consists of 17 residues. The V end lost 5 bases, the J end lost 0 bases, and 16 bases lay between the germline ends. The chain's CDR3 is CASSRGDPMATNEKLFF. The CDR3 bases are TGTGCCAGCAGCCGGGGGGACCCGATGGCAACTAATGAAAAACTGTTTTTT.

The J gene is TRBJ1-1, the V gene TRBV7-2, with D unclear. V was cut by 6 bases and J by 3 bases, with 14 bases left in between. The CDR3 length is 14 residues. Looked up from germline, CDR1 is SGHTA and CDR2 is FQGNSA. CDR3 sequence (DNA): TGTGCCAGCAGGCCTAGACGGTCGGACACTGAAGCTTTCTTT. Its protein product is CASRPRRSDTEAFF.

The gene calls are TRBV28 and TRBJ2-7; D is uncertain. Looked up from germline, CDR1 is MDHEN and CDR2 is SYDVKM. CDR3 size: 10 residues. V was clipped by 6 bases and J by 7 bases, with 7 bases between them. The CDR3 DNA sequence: TGTGCCAGCAGCCTCCGTGAGCAGTACTTC. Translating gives CASSLREQYF.

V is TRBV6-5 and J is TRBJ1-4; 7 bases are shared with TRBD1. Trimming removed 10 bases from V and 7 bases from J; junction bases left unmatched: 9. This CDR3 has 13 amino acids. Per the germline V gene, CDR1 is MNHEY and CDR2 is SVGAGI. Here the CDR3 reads CATKDRRPEKLFF. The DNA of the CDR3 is TGTGCCACCAAGGACAGGAGGCCTGAAAAACTGTTTTTT.

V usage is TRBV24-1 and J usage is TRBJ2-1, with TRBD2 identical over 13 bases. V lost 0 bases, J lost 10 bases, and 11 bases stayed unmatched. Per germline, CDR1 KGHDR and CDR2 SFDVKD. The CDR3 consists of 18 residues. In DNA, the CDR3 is TGTGCCACCAGTGATTTGGAGGGACTAGCGGGACACCCCGAGGAGCAGTTCTTC. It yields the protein CATSDLEGLAGHPEEQFF.